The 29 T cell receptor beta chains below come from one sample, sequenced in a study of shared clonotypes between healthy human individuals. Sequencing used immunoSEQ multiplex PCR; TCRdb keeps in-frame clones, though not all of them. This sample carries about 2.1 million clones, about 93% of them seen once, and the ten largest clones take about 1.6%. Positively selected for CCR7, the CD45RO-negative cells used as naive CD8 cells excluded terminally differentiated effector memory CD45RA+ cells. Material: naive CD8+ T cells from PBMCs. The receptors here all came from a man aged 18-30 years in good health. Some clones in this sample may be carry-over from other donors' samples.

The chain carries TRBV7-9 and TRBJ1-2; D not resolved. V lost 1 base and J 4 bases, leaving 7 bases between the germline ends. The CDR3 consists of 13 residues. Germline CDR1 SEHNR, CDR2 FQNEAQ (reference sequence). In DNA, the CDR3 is TGTGCCAGCAGCTTAGGGTCAGCCTATGGCTACACCTTC. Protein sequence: CASSLGSAYGYTF.

CDR3 region: CASSGDRGLRDIQYF. Written as DNA, the CDR3 is TGTGCCAGCAGTGGGGACAGGGGGCTTAGGGACATTCAGTACTTC. The J gene is TRBJ2-4, the V gene TRBV6-1, with 12 bases that match TRBD1. The germline CDR1 and CDR2 sequences are MNHNS and SASEGT. J lost 8 bases, V lost 4 bases, and 6 bases had no gene match. This CDR3 has 15 residues.

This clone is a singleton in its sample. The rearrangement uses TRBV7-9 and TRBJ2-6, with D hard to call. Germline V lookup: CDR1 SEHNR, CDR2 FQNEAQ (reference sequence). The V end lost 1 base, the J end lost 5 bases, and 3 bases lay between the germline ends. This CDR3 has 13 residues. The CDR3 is CASSLGRANVLTF. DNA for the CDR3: TGTGCCAGCAGCTTAGGAAGGGCCAACGTCCTGACTTTC.

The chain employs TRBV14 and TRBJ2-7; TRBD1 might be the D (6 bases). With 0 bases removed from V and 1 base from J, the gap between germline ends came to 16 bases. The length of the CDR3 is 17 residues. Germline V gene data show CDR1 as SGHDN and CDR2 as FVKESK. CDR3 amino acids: CASSQDSSSQGSYEQYF. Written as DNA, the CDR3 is TGTGCCAGCAGCCAAGATTCTTCCTCCCAGGGGTCCTACGAGCAGTACTTC.

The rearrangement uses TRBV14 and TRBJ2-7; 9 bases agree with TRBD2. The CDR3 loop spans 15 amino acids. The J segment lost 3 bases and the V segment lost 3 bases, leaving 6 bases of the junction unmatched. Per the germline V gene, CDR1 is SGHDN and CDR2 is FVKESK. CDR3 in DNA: TGTGCCAGCAGCCAGGGCCTTAGCGGGGGCTACGAGCAGTACTTC. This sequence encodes CASSQGLSGGYEQYF.

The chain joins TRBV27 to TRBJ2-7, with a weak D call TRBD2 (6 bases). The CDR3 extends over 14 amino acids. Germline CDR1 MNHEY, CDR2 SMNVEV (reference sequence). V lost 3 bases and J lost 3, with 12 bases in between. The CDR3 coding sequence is TGTGCCAGCAGTTTCCGGGGAGGATTCTACGAGCAGTACTTC. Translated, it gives CASSFRGGFYEQYF.

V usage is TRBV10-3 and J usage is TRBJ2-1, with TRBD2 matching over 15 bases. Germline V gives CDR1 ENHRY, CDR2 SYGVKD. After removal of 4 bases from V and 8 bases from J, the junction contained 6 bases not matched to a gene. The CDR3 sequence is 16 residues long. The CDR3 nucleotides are TGTGCCATCAGTGCTACCGGGACTAGCGGGAGGCATGAGCAGTTCTTC. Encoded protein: CAISATGTSGRHEQFF.

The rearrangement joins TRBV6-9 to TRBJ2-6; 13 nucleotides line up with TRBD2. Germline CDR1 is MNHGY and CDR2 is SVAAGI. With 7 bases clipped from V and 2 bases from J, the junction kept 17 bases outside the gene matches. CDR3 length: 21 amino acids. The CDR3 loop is CASTAFPTTSGRATGANVLTF. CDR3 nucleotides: TGTGCCAGCACCGCCTTCCCAACTACTAGCGGGAGGGCAACTGGGGCCAACGTCCTGACTTTC.

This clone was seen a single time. CDR3 amino acids: CASSNDREGSEKLFF. The CDR3 coding sequence is TGTGCCAGTAGTAACGACAGGGAGGGGAGTGAAAAACTGTTTTTT. The J gene is TRBJ1-4, the V gene TRBV19; 7 nucleotides agree with TRBD1. This CDR3 is built from 15 residues. CDR1 and CDR2 (germline): LNHDA, SQIVND (reference sequence). Losses at the gene ends were 4 bases for V and 7 bases for J; bases not matched to a gene: 9.

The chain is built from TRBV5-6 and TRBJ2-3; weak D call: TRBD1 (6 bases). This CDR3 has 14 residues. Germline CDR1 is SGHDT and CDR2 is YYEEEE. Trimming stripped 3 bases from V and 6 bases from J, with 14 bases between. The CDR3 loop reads CASSYDDRRDTQYF. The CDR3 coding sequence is TGTGCCAGCAGCTATGACGACAGGCGGGATACGCAGTATTTT.

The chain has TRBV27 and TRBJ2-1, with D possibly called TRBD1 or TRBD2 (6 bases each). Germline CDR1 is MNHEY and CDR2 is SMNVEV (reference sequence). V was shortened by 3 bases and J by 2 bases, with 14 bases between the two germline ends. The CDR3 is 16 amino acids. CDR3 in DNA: TGTGCCAGCAGTTTTGCGCCCGGGGGCGCCTACAATGAGCAGTTCTTC. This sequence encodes CASSFAPGGAYNEQFF.

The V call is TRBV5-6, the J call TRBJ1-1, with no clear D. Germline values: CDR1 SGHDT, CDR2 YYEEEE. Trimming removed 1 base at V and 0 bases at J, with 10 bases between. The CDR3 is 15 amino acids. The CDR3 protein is CASSLSRYMNTEAFF. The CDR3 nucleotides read TGTGCCAGCAGCTTGTCTAGATACATGAACACTGAAGCTTTCTTT.

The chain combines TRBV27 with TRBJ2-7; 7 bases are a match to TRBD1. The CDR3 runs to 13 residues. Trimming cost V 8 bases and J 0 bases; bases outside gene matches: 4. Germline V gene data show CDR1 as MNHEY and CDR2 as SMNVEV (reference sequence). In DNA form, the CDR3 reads TGTGCCAGCTCAGACAGGGTCTCCTACGAGCAGTACTTC. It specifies CASSDRVSYEQYF.

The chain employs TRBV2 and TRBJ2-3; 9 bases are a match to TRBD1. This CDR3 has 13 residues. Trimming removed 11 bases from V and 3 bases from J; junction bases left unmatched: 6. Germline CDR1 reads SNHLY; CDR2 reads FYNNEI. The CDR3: CASTGGVTDTQYF. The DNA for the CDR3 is TGTGCCTCGACAGGGGGAGTTACAGATACGCAGTATTTT.

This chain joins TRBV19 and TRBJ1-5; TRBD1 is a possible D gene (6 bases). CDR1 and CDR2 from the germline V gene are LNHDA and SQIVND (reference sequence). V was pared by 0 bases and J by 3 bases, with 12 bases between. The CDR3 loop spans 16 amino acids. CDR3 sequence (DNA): TGTGCCAGTAGTATAGAATGGGGGGGCATCAATCAGCCCCAGCATTTT. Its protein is CASSIEWGGINQPQHF. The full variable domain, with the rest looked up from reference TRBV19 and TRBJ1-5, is DGGITQSPKYLFRKEGQNVTLSCEQNLNHDAMYWYRQDPGQGLRLIYYSQIVNDFQKGDIAEGYSVSREKKESFPLTVTSAQKNPTAFYLCASSIEWGGINQPQHFGDGTRLSIL.

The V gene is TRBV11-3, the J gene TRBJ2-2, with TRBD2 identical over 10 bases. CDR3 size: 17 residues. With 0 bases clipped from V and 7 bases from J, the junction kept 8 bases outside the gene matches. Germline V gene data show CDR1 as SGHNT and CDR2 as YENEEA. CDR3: CASSLDGLAGEIGELFF. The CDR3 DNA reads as TGTGCCAGCAGCTTAGATGGCCTAGCGGGAGAAATCGGGGAGCTGTTTTTT.

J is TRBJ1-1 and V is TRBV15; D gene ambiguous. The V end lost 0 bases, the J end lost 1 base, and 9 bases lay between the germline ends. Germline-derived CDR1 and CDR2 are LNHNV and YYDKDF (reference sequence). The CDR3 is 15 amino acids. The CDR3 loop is CATSRDPEANTEAFF. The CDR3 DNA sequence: TGTGCCACCAGCAGAGATCCGGAGGCGAACACTGAAGCTTTCTTT.

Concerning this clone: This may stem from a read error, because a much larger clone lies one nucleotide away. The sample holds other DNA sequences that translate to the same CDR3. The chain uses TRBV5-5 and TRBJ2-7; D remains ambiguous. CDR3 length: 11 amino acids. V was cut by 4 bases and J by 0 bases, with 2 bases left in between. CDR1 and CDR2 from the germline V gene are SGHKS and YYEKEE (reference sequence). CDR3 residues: CASSISYEQYF. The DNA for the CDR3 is TGTGCCAGCAGCATCTCCTACGAGCAGTACTTC.

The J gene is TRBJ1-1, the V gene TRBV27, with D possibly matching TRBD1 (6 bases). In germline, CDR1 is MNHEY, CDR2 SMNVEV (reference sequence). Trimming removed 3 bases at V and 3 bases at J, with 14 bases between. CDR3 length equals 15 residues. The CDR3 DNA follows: TGTGCCAGCAGTTTTGGCGATCAGGGGTACACTGAAGCTTTCTTT. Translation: CASSFGDQGYTEAFF.

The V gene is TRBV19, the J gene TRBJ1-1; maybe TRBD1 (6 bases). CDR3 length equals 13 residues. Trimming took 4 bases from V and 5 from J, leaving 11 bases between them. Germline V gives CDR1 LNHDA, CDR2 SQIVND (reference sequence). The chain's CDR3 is CASSTGGATEAFF. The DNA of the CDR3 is TGTGCCAGTAGTACGGGGGGCGCGACTGAAGCTTTCTTT.

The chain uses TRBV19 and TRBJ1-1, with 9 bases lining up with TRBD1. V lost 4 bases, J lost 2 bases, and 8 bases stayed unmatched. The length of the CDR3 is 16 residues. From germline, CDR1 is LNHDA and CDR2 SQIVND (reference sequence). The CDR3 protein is CASSKGTGIINTEAFF. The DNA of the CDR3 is TGTGCCAGTAGTAAAGGGACAGGGATAATTAACACTGAAGCTTTCTTT.

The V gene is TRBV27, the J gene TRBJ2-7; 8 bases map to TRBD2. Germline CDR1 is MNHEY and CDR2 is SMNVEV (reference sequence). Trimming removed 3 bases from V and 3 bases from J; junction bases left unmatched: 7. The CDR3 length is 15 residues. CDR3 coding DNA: TGTGCCAGCAGTTTTTCGGCGGGAGGACGCTACGAGCAGTACTTC. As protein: CASSFSAGGRYEQYF.

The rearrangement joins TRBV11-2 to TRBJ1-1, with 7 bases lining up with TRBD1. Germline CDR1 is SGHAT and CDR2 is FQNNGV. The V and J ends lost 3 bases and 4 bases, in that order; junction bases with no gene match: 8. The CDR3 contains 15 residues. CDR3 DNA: TGTGCCAGCAGCTTGGACAGGCTCAGGACCACTGAAGCTTTCTTT. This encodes CASSLDRLRTTEAFF.

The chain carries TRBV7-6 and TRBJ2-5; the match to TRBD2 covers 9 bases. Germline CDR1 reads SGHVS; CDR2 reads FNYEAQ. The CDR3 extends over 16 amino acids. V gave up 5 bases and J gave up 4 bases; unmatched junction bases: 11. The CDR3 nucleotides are TGTGCCAGCAGCCCCCTGTCGGTAGCGGGAGTAGAGACCCAGTACTTC. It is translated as CASSPLSVAGVETQYF.

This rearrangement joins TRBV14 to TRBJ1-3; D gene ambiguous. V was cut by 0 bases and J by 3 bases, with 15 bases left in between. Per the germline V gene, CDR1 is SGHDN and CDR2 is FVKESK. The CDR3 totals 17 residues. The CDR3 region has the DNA TGTGCCAGCAGCCAAGATTATGAAGTACATTTTGGAAACACCATATATTTT. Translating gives CASSQDYEVHFGNTIYF.

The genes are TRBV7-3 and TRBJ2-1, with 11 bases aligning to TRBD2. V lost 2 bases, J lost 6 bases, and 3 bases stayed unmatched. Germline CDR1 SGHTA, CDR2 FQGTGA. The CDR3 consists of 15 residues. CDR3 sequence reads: CASSLEGTSGNEQFF. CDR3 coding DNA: TGTGCCAGCAGCTTAGAAGGGACTAGCGGCAATGAGCAGTTCTTC.

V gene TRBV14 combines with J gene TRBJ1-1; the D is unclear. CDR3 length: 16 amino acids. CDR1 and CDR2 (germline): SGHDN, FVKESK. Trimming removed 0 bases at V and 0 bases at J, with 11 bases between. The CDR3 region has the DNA TGTGCCAGCAGCCAAGAAGTTTGGGATGTGAACACTGAAGCTTTCTTT. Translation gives CASSQEVWDVNTEAFF.

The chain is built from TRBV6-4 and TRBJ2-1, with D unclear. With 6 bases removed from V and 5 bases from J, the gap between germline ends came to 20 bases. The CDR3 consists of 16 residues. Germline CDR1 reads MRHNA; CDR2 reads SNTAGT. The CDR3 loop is CASRKGSAANHNEQFF. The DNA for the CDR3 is TGTGCCAGCAGAAAAGGTTCTGCAGCAAACCACAATGAGCAGTTCTTC.

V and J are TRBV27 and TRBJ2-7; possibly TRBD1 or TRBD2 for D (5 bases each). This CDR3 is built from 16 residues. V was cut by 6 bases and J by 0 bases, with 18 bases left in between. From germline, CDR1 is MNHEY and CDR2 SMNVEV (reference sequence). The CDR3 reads CASRNSGTTYSYEQYF. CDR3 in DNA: TGTGCCAGCAGAAATTCCGGGACCACGTACTCCTACGAGCAGTACTTC.